This TCR beta chain was obtained from a study of blood T cell repertoires in COVID-19. Study overall: In each case, the material was cDNA or gDNA derived from T cells, B-cell-depleted T cells, or PBMCs.

This CDR3 spans 17 amino acids. Trimming shortened V by 1 base and J by 4 bases, and 19 bases separated the two germline ends. Germline CDR1 MGHRA, CDR2 YSYEKL. TCRdb keeps only in-frame clones here, not all; method: immunoSEQ multiplex PCR. The sample has about 67,000 clones, approximately 79% seen once. This clone was seen only once. The sequenced material came from peripheral blood. The TCR was taken from a woman aged 55-69 years with acute or convalescent COVID-19. This chain connects TRBV4-1 to TRBJ2-5; weak D call: TRBD1 (5 bases). The DNA for the CDR3 is TGCGCCAGCAGCCAAGGTTTGACAGTAGTAGATGGAGAGACCCAGTACTTC. This encodes CASSQGLTVVDGETQYF.